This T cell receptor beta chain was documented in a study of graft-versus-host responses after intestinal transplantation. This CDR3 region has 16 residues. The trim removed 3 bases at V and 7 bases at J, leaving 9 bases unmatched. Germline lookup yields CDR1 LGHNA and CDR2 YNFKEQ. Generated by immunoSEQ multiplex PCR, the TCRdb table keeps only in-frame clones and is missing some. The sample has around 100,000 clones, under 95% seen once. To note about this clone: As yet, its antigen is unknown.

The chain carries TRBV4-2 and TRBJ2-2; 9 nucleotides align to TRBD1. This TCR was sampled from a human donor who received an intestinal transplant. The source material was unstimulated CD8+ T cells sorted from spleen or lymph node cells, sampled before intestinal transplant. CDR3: CASSQIPQGAGGELFF. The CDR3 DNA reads TGTGCCAGCAGCCAGATCCCACAGGGGGCGGGCGGGGAGCTGTTTTTT.